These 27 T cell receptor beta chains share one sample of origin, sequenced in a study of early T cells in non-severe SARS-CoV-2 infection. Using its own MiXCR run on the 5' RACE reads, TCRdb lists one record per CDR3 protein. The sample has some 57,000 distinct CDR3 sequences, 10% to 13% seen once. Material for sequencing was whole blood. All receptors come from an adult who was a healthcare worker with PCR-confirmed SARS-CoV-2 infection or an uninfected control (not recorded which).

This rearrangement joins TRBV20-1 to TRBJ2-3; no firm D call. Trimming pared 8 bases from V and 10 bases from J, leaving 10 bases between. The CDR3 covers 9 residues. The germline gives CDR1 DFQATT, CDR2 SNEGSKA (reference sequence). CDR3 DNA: TGCAGTCTTCGTGCGCCGCAGTATTTT. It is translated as CSLRAPQYF.

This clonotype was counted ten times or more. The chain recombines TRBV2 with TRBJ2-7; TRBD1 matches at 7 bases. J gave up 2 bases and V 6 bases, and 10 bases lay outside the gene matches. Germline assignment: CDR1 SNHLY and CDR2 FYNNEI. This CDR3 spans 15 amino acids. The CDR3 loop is CASRNDRAEAYEQYF. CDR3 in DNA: TGTGCCAGCAGGAACGACAGGGCGGAGGCCTACGAGCAGTACTTC.

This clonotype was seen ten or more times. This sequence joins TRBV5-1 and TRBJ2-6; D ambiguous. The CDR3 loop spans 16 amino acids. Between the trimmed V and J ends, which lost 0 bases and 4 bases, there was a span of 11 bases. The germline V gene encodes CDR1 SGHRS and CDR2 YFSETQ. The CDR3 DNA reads TGCGCCAGCAGCTTGGCTCCTTTCACCGGGGCCAACGTCCTGACTTTC. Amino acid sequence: CASSLAPFTGANVLTF.

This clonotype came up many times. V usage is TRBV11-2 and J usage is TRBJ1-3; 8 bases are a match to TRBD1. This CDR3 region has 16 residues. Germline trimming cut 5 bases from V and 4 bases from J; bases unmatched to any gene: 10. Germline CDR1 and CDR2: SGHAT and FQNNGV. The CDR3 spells CASSPRRQGTGNTIYF. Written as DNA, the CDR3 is TGTGCCAGCAGCCCGAGGAGACAGGGGACGGGAAACACCATATATTTT.

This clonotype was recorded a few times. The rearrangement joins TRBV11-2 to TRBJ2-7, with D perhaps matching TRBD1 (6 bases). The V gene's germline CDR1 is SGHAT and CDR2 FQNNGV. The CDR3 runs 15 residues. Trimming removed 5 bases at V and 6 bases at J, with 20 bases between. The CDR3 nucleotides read TGTGCCAGCAGCGAAGGTGGGGGCCCTCGGCGCGAGCAGTACTTC. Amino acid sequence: CASSEGGGPRREQYF.

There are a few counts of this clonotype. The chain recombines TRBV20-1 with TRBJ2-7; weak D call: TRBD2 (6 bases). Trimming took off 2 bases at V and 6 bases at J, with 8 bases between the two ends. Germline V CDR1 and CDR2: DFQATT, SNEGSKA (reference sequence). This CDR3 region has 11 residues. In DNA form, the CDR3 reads TGCAGTGCTAGATCGGGGGTCGAGCAGTACTTC. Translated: CSARSGVEQYF.

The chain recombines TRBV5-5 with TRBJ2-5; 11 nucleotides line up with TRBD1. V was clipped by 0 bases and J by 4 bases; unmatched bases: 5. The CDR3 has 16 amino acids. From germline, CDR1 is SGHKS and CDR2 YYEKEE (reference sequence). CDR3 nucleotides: TGTGCCAGCAGCTTGGGGCCCGGGACAGGGGGAGAGACCCAGTACTTC. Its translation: CASSLGPGTGGETQYF.

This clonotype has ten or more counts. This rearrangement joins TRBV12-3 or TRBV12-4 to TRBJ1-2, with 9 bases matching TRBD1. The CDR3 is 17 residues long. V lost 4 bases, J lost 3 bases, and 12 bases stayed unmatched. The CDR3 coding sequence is TGTGCCAGCAGTTCATCTTCCGGGACAGGGTGGGACTATGGCTACACCTTC. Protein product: CASSSSSGTGWDYGYTF.

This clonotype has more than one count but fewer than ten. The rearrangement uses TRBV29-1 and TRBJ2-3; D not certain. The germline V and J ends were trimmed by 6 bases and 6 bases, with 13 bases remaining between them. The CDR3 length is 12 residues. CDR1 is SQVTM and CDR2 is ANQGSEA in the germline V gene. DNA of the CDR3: TGCAGCGTCGCCCCGGCAGCTGATACGCAGTATTTT. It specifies CSVAPAADTQYF.

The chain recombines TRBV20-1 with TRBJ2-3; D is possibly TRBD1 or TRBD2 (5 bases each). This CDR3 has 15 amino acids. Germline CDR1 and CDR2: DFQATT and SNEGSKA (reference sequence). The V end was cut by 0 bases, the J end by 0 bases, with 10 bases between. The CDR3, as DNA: TGCAGTGCTAGAGACGGGGCTACGAGCACAGATACGCAGTATTTT. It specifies CSARDGATSTDTQYF.

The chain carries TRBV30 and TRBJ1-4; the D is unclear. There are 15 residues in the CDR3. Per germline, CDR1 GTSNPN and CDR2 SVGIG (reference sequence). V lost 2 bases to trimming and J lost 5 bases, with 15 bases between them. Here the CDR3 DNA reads TGTGCCTGGAGTTACTCACCCTCAGGAAATGAAAAACTGTTTTTT. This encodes CAWSYSPSGNEKLFF. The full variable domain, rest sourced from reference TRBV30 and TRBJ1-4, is SQTIHQWPATLVQPVGSPLSLECTVEGTSNPNLYWYRQAAGRGLQLLFYSVGIGQISSEVPQNLSASRPQDRQFILSSKKLLLSDSGFYLCAWSYSPSGNEKLFFGSGTQLSVL.

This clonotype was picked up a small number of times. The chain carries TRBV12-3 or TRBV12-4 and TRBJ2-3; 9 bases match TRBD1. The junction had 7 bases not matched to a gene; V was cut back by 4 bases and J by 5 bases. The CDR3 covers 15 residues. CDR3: CASSSTGGLGDTQYF. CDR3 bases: TGTGCCAGCAGTTCGACAGGGGGGCTGGGAGATACGCAGTATTTT.

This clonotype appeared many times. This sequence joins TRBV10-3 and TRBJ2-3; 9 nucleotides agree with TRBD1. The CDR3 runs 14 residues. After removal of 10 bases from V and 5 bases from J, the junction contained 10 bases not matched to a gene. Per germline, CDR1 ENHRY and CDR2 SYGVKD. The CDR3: CATDFDRGRDTQYF. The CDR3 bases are TGTGCCACTGACTTCGACAGGGGGAGAGATACGCAGTATTTT.

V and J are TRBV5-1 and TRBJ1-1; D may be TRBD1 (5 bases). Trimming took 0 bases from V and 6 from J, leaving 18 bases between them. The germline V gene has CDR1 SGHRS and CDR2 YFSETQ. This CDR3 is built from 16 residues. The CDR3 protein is CASSLAWQGGKSEAFF. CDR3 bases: TGCGCCAGCAGCTTGGCCTGGCAGGGCGGTAAGTCTGAAGCTTTCTTT.

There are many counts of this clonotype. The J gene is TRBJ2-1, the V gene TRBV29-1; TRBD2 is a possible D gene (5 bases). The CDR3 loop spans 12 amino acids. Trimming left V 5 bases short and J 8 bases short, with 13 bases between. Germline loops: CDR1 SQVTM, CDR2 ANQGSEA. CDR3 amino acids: CSVPGSAHEQFF. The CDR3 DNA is TGCAGCGTTCCGGGGTCTGCTCATGAGCAGTTCTTC.

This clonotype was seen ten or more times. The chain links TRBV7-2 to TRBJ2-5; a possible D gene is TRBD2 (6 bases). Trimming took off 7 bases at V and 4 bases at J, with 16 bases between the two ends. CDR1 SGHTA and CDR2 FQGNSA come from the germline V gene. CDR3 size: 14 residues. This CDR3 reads CASTSMGEVETQYF. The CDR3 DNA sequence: TGTGCCAGCACCTCGATGGGGGAGGTAGAGACCCAGTACTTC.

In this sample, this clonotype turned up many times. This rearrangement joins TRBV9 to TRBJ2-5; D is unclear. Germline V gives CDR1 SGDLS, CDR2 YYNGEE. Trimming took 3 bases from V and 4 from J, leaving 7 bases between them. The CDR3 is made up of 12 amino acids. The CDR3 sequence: CASSAGRETQYF. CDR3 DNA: TGTGCCAGCAGCGCCGGTCGAGAGACCCAGTACTTC.

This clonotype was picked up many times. CDR3 protein: CSATRLAGSGELFF. CDR3 nucleotides: TGCAGTGCTACACGACTAGCGGGGTCCGGGGAGCTGTTTTTT. The chain has TRBV20-1 and TRBJ2-2, with 11 bases that match TRBD2. Unmatched junction bases numbered 4, after V lost 4 bases and J lost 6 bases. Looked up from germline, CDR1 is DFQATT and CDR2 is SNEGSKA (reference sequence). CDR3 length equals 14 residues.

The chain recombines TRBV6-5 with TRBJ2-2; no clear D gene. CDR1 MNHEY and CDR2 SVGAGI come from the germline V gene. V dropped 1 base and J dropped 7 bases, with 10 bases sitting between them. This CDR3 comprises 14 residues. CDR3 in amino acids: CASSYWPSGGELFF. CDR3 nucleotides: TGTGCCAGCAGTTACTGGCCCTCTGGCGGGGAGCTGTTTTTT.

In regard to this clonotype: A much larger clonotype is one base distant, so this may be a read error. Written as DNA, the CDR3 is TGCGCCGGCAGTGAGAGCGGGGGGCACACAGATACGCAGTATTTT. It translates to CAGSESGGHTDTQYF. V and J are TRBV10-1 and TRBJ2-3; TRBD2 matches at 9 bases. Germline CDR1 and CDR2: WNHNN and SYGVQD (reference sequence). CDR3 size: 15 residues.

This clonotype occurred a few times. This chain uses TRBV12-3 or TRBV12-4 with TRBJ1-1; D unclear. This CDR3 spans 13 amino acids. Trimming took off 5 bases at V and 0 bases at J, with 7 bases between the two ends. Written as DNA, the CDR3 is TGTGCCAGCAGTACAAATGTGAACACTGAAGCTTTCTTT. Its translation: CASSTNVNTEAFF.

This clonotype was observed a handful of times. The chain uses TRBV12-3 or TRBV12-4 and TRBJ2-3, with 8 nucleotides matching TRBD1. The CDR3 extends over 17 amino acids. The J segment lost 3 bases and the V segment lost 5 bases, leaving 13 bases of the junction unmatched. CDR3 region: CASSPVQGTGKTDTQYF. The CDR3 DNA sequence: TGTGCCAGCAGTCCAGTCCAGGGGACAGGTAAAACAGATACGCAGTATTTT.

The chain's CDR3 is CASSFGRMNTEAFF. For the CDR3, the DNA is TGTGCCAGCAGCTTCGGACGGATGAACACTGAAGCTTTCTTT. This chain uses TRBV7-9 with TRBJ1-1; no clear D gene. V was cut by 3 bases and J by 0 bases, with 8 bases left in between. From germline, CDR1 is SEHNR and CDR2 FQNEAQ (reference sequence). The CDR3 contains 14 residues.

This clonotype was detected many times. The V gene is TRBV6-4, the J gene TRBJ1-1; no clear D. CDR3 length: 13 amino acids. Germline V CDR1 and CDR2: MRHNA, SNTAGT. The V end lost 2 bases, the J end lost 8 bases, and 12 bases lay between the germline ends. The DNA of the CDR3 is TGTGCCAGCAGTGACAATGAGTACCGGGAAGCTTTCTTT. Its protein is CASSDNEYREAFF.

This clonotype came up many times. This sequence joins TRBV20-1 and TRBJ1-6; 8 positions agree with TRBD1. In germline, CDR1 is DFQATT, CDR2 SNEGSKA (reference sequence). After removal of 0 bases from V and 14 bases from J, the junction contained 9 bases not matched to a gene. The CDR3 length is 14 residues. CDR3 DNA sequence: TGCAGTGCTAGAGAGAGCAGGGGGCGCGGGGCCCTCCACTTT. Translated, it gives CSARESRGRGALHF.

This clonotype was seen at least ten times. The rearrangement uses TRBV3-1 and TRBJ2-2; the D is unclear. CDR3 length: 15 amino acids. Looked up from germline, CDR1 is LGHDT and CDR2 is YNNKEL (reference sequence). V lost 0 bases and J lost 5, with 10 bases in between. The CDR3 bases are TGTGCCAGCAGCCAAGATGGAAGATGGACCGGGGAGCTGTTTTTT. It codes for CASSQDGRWTGELFF.

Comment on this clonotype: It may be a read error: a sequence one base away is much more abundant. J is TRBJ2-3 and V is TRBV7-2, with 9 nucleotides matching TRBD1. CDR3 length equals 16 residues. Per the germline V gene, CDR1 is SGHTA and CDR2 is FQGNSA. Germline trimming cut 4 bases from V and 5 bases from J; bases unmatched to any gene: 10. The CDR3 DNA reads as TGTACCAGCAGCTCGGATACAGGGGGCTTCGAAGATACGCAGTATTTT. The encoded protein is CTSSSDTGGFEDTQYF.